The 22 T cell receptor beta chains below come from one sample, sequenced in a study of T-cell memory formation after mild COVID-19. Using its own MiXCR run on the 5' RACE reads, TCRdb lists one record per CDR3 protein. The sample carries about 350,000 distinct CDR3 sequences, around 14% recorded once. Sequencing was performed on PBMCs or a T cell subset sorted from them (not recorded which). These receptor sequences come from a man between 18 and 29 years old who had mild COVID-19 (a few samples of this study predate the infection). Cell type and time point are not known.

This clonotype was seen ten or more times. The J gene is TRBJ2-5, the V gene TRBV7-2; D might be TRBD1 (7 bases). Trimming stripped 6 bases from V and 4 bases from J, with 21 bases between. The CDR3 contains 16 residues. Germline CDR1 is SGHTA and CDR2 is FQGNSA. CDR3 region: CASSFPYAGGRETQYF. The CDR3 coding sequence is TGTGCCAGCAGTTTCCCTTACGCAGGGGGGAGAGAGACCCAGTACTTC. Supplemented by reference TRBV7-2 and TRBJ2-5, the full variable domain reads GAGVSQSPSNKVTEKGKDVELRCDPISGHTALYWYRQSLGQGLEFLIYFQGNSAPDKSGLPSDRFSAERTGGSVSTLTIQRTQQEDSAVYLCASSFPYAGGRETQYFGPGTRLLVL.

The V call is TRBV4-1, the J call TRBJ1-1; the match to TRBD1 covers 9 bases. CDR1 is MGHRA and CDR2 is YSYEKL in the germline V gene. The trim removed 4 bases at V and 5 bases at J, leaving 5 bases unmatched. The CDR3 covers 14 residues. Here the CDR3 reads CASSLATGGTEAFF. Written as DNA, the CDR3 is TGCGCCAGCAGCCTCGCGACAGGGGGGACTGAAGCTTTCTTT.

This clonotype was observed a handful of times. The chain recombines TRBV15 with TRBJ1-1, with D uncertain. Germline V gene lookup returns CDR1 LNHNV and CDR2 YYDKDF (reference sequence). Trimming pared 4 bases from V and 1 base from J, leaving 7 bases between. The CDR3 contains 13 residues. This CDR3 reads CATSNTANTEAFF. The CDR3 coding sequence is TGTGCCACCAGCAATACAGCGAACACTGAAGCTTTCTTT.

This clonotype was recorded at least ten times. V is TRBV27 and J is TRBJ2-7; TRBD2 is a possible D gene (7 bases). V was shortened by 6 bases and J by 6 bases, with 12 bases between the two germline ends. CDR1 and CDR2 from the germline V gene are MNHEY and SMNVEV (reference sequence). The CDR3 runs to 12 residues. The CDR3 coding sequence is TGTGCCAGCAGCGGGGGGCTTGGCGAGCAGTACTTC. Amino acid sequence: CASSGGLGEQYF.

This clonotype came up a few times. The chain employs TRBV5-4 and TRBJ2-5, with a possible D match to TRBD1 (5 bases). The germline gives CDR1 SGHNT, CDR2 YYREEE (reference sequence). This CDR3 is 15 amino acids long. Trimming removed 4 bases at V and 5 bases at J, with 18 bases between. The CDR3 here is CASSTGPGSWETQYF. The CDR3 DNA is TGTGCCAGCAGCACCGGTCCAGGGTCCTGGGAGACCCAGTACTTC.

The CDR3 nucleotides are TGTGCCAGCAGCTTCGATCTGGGGGTCGGCCACGAGCAGTACGTC. It translates to CASSFDLGVGHEQYV. The chain carries TRBV5-6 and TRBJ2-7; either TRBD1 or TRBD2 may supply D (5 bases each). The length of the CDR3 is 15 residues. Germline loops: CDR1 SGHDT, CDR2 YYEEEE. Trimming took off 2 bases at V and 5 bases at J, with 17 bases between the two ends.

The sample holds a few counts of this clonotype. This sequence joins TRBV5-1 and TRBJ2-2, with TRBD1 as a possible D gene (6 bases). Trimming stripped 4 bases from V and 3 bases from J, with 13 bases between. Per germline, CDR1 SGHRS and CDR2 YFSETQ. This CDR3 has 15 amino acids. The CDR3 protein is CASSGGRGDTGELFF. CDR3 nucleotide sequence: TGCGCCAGCAGCGGGGGCCGGGGCGACACCGGGGAGCTGTTTTTT.

DNA of the CDR3: TGCAGCGTTGGGGGCCAGGGGGCAACTGAAGCTTTCTTT. Its translation is CSVGGQGATEAFF. The chain carries TRBV29-1 and TRBJ1-1; 8 nucleotides align to TRBD1. J gave up 5 bases and V 4 bases, and 6 bases lay outside the gene matches. Per germline, CDR1 SQVTM and CDR2 ANQGSEA. The CDR3 consists of 13 residues.

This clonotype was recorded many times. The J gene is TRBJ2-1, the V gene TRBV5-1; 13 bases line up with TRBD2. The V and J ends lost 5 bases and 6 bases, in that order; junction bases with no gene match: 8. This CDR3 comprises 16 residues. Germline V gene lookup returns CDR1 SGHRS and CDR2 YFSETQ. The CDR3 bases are TGCGCCAGCAGTCCGACCGGGACTAGCGGGGTCAATGAGCAGTTCTTC. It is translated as CASSPTGTSGVNEQFF.

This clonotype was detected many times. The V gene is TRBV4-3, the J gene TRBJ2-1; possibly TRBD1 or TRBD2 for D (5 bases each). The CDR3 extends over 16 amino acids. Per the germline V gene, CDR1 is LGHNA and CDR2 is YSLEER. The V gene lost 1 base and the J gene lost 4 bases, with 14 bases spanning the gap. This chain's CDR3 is CASSQGGIPGYNEQFF. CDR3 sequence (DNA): TGCGCCAGCAGCCAAGGAGGGATCCCAGGGTACAATGAGCAGTTCTTC.

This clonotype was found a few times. The CDR3 nucleotides read TGTGCCAGCAGTGTGTTAGGTCGGAATTCACCCCTCCACTTT. This gives the protein CASSVLGRNSPLHF. V gene TRBV6-1 combines with J gene TRBJ1-6; D remains unclear. This CDR3 is 14 amino acids long. CDR1 and CDR2 (germline): MNHNS, SASEGT. V dropped 4 bases and J dropped 7 bases, with 11 bases sitting between them.

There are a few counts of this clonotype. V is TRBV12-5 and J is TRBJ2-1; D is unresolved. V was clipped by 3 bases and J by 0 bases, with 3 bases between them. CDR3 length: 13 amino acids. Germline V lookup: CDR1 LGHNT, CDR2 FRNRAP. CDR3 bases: TGTGCTAGTGGTTTCTCCTCCTACAATGAGCAGTTCTTC. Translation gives CASGFSSYNEQFF. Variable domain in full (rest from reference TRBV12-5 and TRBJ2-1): DARVTQTPRHKVTEMGQEVTMRCQPILGHNTVFWYRQTMMQGLELLAYFRNRAPLDDSGMPKDRFSAEMPDATLATLKIQPSEPRDSAVYFCASGFSSYNEQFFGPGTRLTVL.

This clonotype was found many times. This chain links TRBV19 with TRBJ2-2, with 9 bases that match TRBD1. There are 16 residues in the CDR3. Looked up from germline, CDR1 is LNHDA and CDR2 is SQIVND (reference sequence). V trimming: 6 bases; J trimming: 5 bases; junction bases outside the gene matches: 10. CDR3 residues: CASSQGGQGMTGELFF. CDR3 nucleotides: TGTGCCAGTAGCCAGGGAGGACAGGGGATGACCGGGGAGCTGTTTTTT.

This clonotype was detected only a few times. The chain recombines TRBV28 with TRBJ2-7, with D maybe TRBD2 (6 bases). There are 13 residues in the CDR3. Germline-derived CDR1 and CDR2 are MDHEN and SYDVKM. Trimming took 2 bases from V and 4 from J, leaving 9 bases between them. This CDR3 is CASSLRRGYEQYV. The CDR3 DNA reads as TGTGCCAGCAGTTTACGGCGGGGTTACGAGCAGTACGTC.

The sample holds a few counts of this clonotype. The CDR3 reads CASSAGTFNEQFF. The CDR3 region has the DNA TGTGCCAGCAGCGCAGGGACTTTTAATGAGCAGTTCTTC. The chain employs TRBV7-6 and TRBJ2-1; perhaps TRBD2 as D (6 bases). The V and J ends lost 5 bases and 7 bases respectively, with 12 bases between them. This CDR3 region has 13 residues. From germline, CDR1 is SGHVS and CDR2 FNYEAQ.

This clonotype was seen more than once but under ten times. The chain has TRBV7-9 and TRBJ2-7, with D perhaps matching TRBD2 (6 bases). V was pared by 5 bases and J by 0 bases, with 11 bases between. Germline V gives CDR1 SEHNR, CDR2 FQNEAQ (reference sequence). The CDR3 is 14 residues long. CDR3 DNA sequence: TGTGCCAGCAGCCAGGGACTGAGCTCCTACGAGCAGTACTTC. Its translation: CASSQGLSSYEQYF.

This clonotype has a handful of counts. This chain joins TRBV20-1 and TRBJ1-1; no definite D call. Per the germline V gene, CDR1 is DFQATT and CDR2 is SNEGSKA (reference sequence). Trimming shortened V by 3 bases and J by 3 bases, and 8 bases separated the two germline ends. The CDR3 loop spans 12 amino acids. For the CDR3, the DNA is TGCAGTGCTAGTCTGCGAGACACTGAAGCTTTCTTT. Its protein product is CSASLRDTEAFF.

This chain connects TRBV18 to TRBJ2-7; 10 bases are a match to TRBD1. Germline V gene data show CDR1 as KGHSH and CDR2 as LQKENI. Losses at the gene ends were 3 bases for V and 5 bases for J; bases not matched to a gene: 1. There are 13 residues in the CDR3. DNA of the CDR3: TGTGCCAGCTCACCGGGACAGGGGAACGAGCAGTACGTC. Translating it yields CASSPGQGNEQYV.

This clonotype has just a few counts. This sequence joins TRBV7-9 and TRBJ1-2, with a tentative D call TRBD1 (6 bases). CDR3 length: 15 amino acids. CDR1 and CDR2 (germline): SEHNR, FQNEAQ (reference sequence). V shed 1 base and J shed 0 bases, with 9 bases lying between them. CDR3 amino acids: CASSLEGHPNYGYTF. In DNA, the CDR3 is TGTGCCAGCAGCTTAGAGGGACACCCTAACTATGGCTACACCTTC.

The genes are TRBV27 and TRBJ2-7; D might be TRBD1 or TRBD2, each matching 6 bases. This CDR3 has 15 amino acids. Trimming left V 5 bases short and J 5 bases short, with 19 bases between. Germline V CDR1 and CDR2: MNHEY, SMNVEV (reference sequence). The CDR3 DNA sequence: TGTGCCAGCAGTCCACACCCATGGGGGGCAGACGAGCAGTACTTC. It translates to CASSPHPWGADEQYF.

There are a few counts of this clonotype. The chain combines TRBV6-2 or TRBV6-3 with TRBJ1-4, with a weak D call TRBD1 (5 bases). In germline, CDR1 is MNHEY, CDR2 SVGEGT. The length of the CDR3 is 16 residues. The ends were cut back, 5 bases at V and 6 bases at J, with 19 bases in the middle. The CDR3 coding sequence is TGTGCCAGCAGTGACCGACTTCTCGGGACGGATGAAAAACTGTTTTTT. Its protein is CASSDRLLGTDEKLFF.

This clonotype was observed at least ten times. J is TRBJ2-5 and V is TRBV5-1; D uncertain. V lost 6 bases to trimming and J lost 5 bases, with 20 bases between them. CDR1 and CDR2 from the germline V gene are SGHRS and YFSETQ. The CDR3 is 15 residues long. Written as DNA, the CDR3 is TGCGCCAGCACCCCTCGACCCGAATCAGTGGAGACCCAGTACTTC. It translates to CASTPRPESVETQYF.